Listed here are 20 T cell receptor beta chains from one sample, sequenced in a study of T-cell memory formation after mild COVID-19. MiXCR, applied by TCRdb to the 5' RACE reads, yields one record per CDR3 protein. This sample has a few hundred thousand distinct CDR3 sequences; roughly 13% occur once, and the top ten carry 20% to 25%. The material sequenced was PBMCs or a T cell subset sorted from them (not recorded which). The receptors shown here come from a man in his late teens or twenties who had mild COVID-19 (a few samples of this study predate the infection). Cell type and time point are not known.

At least ten counts were recorded for this clonotype. The CDR3 nucleotides are TGTGCCAGCTCACCAGGGCCGAACTATGGCTACACCTTC. Translating it yields CASSPGPNYGYTF. This sequence joins TRBV18 and TRBJ1-2; no reliable D call. The V gene's germline CDR1 is KGHSH and CDR2 LQKENI. With 2 bases removed from V and 2 bases from J, the gap between germline ends came to 6 bases. This CDR3 contains 13 residues.

This sequence joins TRBV6-2 or TRBV6-3 and TRBJ2-7; D not certain. The length of the CDR3 is 13 residues. Germline V gives CDR1 MNHEY, CDR2 SVGEGT. V lost 6 bases, J lost 1 base, and 10 bases lay in between. Here the CDR3 reads CASSRVGSYEQYF. The CDR3 nucleotides are TGTGCCAGCAGCCGCGTGGGATCCTACGAGCAGTACTTC.

This chain joins TRBV6-5 and TRBJ1-6, with a weak D call TRBD1 (6 bases). The germline V gene encodes CDR1 MNHEY and CDR2 SVGAGI. The CDR3 is 15 residues long. Trimming removed 2 bases from V and 10 bases from J, with 15 bases in between. The DNA of the CDR3 is TGTGCCAGCAGTTACGGGGGCAGGGGAGAATCACCCCTCCACTTT. This translates into CASSYGGRGESPLHF.

Many counts were recorded for this clonotype. V gene TRBV7-2 combines with J gene TRBJ2-5, with D unresolved. The CDR3 is 12 residues long. The germline V and J ends were trimmed by 6 bases and 4 bases, with 9 bases remaining between them. Germline CDR1 and CDR2: SGHTA and FQGNSA. In DNA form, the CDR3 reads TGTGCCAGCAGTTTGGCCCGAGAGACCCAGTACTTC. Translating it yields CASSLARETQYF. The full variable domain, completed using reference TRBV7-2 and TRBJ2-5, is GAGVSQSPSNKVTEKGKDVELRCDPISGHTALYWYRQSLGQGLEFLIYFQGNSAPDKSGLPSDRFSAERTGGSVSTLTIQRTQQEDSAVYLCASSLARETQYFGPGTRLLVL.

The CDR3 loop reads CAWTGTASNQYF. CDR3 DNA: TGTGCCTGGACCGGGACAGCCTCAAACCAGTACTTC. The V call is TRBV30, the J call TRBJ2-7; TRBD1 matches 7 bases. This CDR3 has 12 residues. Germline loops: CDR1 GTSNPN, CDR2 SVGIG (reference sequence). V lost 4 bases to trimming and J lost 10 bases; unmatched junction nucleotides: 10.

This rearrangement joins TRBV10-3 to TRBJ1-5; D remains ambiguous. The CDR3 extends over 14 amino acids. CDR1 is ENHRY and CDR2 is SYGVKD in the germline V gene. With 3 bases removed from V and 6 bases from J, the gap between germline ends came to 12 bases. In DNA, the CDR3 is TGTGCCATCAGTGATCGAGGGAGCGGTCAGCCCCAGCATTTT. Amino acids: CAISDRGSGQPQHF.

The gene calls are TRBV3-1 and TRBJ1-2; unclear D gene. The CDR3 runs 14 residues. Germline V gives CDR1 LGHDT, CDR2 YNNKEL (reference sequence). The ends were cut back, 1 base at V and 4 bases at J, with 10 bases in the middle. CDR3 DNA sequence: TGTGCCAGCAGCCAAGCCACGGTCGGCTATGGCTACACCTTC. It codes for CASSQATVGYGYTF.

This clonotype was seen only a few times. The chain combines TRBV12-3 or TRBV12-4 with TRBJ1-5; D uncertain. Between the trimmed V and J ends, which lost 4 bases and 0 bases, there was a span of 16 bases. The CDR3 consists of 17 residues. CDR3 nucleotide sequence: TGTGCCAGCAGTTCATCGGGAAAACTTGATAGCAATCAGCCCCAGCATTTT. It specifies CASSSSGKLDSNQPQHF.

This clonotype turned up a few times. The chain links TRBV7-8 to TRBJ1-3; tentatively, D is TRBD1 (5 bases). V lost 1 base to trimming and J lost 0 bases, with 10 bases between them. Germline V gives CDR1 SGHVS, CDR2 FQNEAQ. The CDR3 spans 16 residues. This CDR3 is CASSLGGRSSGNTIYF. CDR3 DNA: TGTGCCAGCAGCTTAGGGGGCAGGTCCTCTGGAAACACCATATATTTT.

This clonotype came up a few times. V gene TRBV6-2 or TRBV6-3 combines with J gene TRBJ2-7; D perhaps matches TRBD1 (5 bases). The CDR3 is made up of 12 amino acids. CDR1 and CDR2 from the germline V gene are MNHEY and SVGEGT. V lost 7 bases to trimming and J lost 2 bases, with 9 bases between them. Here the CDR3 reads CASTDSTYEQYV. DNA for the CDR3: TGTGCCAGCACAGACAGCACCTACGAGCAGTACGTC.

This clonotype was observed a few times. V and J are TRBV11-2 and TRBJ1-2, with 7 positions matching TRBD1. The junction had 8 bases not matched to a gene; V was cut back by 4 bases and J by 3 bases. This CDR3 spans 15 amino acids. Germline V gives CDR1 SGHAT, CDR2 FQNNGV. The CDR3 DNA reads as TGTGCCAGCAGCTCGGGACAGTCTCTAGACTATGGCTACACCTTC. This codes for CASSSGQSLDYGYTF.

The rearrangement uses TRBV7-9 and TRBJ2-5, with 7 positions matching TRBD1. From germline, CDR1 is SEHNR and CDR2 FQNEAQ (reference sequence). The CDR3 spans 18 residues. The trim removed 2 bases at V and 0 bases at J, leaving 12 bases unmatched. CDR3 sequence: CASSLRRRDSWYQETQYF. CDR3 in DNA: TGTGCCAGCAGCTTAAGGCGTCGGGACAGTTGGTACCAAGAGACCCAGTACTTC.

In its sample, this clonotype was seen a few times. The chain links TRBV29-1 to TRBJ2-7; 12 positions match TRBD2. Germline assignment: CDR1 SQVTM and CDR2 ANQGSEA. The V and J ends lost 2 bases and 0 bases, in that order; junction bases with no gene match: 5. The CDR3 loop spans 16 amino acids. The CDR3 DNA follows: TGCAGCGTTGAACTCCAGACTAGCGGGGGCTCCTACGAGCAGTACTTC. It translates to CSVELQTSGGSYEQYF.

This clonotype appeared a few times. The chain is built from TRBV4-3 and TRBJ2-1; D is perhaps TRBD1 or TRBD2 (5 bases each). This CDR3 has 16 residues. Trimming took 1 base from V and 7 from J, leaving 17 bases between them. CDR1 LGHNA and CDR2 YSLEER come from the germline V gene. The CDR3 protein is CASSQGTGEGRNEQFF. CDR3 DNA sequence: TGCGCCAGCAGCCAAGGAACAGGTGAGGGGCGGAATGAGCAGTTCTTC.

This clonotype has a handful of counts. The J gene is TRBJ2-7, the V gene TRBV4-1; 7 bases align to TRBD1. The germline CDR1 and CDR2 sequences are MGHRA and YSYEKL. The CDR3 contains 15 residues. The V gene end was trimmed by 4 bases and the J gene end by 0 bases; junction bases not matched to a gene: 6. CDR3 residues: CASSREGAFSYEQYF. In DNA, the CDR3 is TGCGCCAGCAGCCGAGAGGGGGCCTTCTCCTACGAGCAGTACTTC.

This clonotype was recorded a few times. The chain recombines TRBV5-5 with TRBJ2-7, with D tentatively TRBD1 (5 bases). The CDR3 contains 12 residues. Between the trimmed V and J ends, which lost 4 bases and 6 bases, there was a span of 11 bases. CDR1 is SGHKS and CDR2 is YYEKEE in the germline V gene (reference sequence). This CDR3 is CASSRGNREQYV. DNA for the CDR3: TGTGCCAGCAGCAGGGGTAACCGCGAGCAGTACGTC.

This clonotype was seen at least ten times. This rearrangement joins TRBV18 to TRBJ2-7; D perhaps matches TRBD2 (5 bases). Germline V CDR1 and CDR2: KGHSH, LQKENI. This CDR3 is built from 14 residues. V lost 3 bases to trimming and J lost 6 bases, with 15 bases between them. CDR3 residues: CASSPGVTLGEQYF. In nucleotides, the CDR3 is TGTGCCAGCTCACCCGGGGTGACGCTAGGCGAGCAGTACTTC.

The chain carries TRBV5-1 and TRBJ2-2; TRBD1 matches 8 bases. CDR1 SGHRS and CDR2 YFSETQ come from the germline V gene. The CDR3 extends over 17 amino acids. With V trimmed by 3 bases and J by 4 bases, 11 bases remained unmatched. The CDR3 nucleotides read TGCGCCAGCAGCTGGACAGGGCACCGGAGTGGCACCGGGGAGCTGTTTTTT. It is translated as CASSWTGHRSGTGELFF.

This clonotype has at least ten counts. This chain connects TRBV5-6 to TRBJ2-7; D call uncertain. From germline, CDR1 is SGHDT and CDR2 YYEEEE. Trimming shortened V by 2 bases and J by 3 bases, and 3 bases separated the two germline ends. The CDR3 extends over 11 amino acids. The CDR3 region has the DNA TGTGCCAGCAGCTTCGACTACGAGCAGTACTTC. Translation gives CASSFDYEQYF.

A few counts support this clonotype. V and J are TRBV9 and TRBJ2-1; 12 bases match TRBD2. CDR3 size: 18 residues. In germline, CDR1 is SGDLS, CDR2 YYNGEE. Trimming at V came to 0 bases and at J to 4 bases, leaving 8 bases not matched to a gene. This CDR3 reads CASSVVASGGAMYNEQFF. CDR3 nucleotides: TGTGCCAGCAGCGTAGTGGCTAGCGGGGGGGCCATGTACAATGAGCAGTTCTTC.